This T cell receptor beta chain was captured in a study of blood T cells in healthy people across ages. Points from the study as a whole: Measured against age, TCR beta diversity per million T cells decreased in a roughly linear manner. It was not possible, with unsorted PBMCs, to conclusively compare naive and antigen-experienced cells. The study found TCR beta diversity correlated strongly with naive T cell percentage.

Next came a second PCR, run for about 7 to 12 cycles, which used a sample-barcoded 5' primer along with a J-beta primer mix. TCRdb recomputed calls from the 5' RACE reads with MiXCR, one row per CDR3 protein. Of about 2 million distinct CDR3 sequences in the sample, around 48% were seen once. V was shortened by 6 bases and J by 5 bases, with 11 bases between the two germline ends. The CDR3 sequence is 13 residues long. With regard to this clonotype: Its antigen is unidentified.

Sequencing was done on a sample of blood. The sequence was obtained from a woman between 40 and 55 years old in good health. The J gene is TRBJ2-1, the V gene TRBV12-3 or TRBV12-4; the D is unclear. This CDR3 is CASRPSFDNEQFF. The CDR3 DNA reads TGTGCCAGCAGACCGTCGTTCGACAATGAGCAGTTCTTC.